These T cell receptor beta chains were read from a single sample in a study of blood T cell repertoires in COVID-19. Repertoires were generated with immunoSEQ multiplex PCR, while TCRdb's copy carries only in-frame clones and drops some. The sample has 300,000 to 450,000 clones, approximately 87% seen once. The sequencing input was peripheral blood. These receptors were collected from a woman between 55 and 75 years old with COVID-19, enrolled during active disease. The CDR3 runs from the conserved cysteine through the conserved F or W. The D gene is left open where the match is weak. For some rows the clone size is stated as once, few or many, or as a class when expanded; others skip it.

CDR3nt	CDR3aa	abundance	v_gene	j_gene	d_gene	len
TGCGCCAGCAGCTTGGTCAAGGGGCCCTACGAGCAGTACTTC	CASSLVKGPYEQYF	-	TRBV5-1	TRBJ2-7	-	14
TGTGCCAGCAGCGCCGGCGGACACTTTGAAGCTTTCTTT	CASSAGGHFEAFF	-	TRBV9	TRBJ1-1	-	13
TGTGCCAGTAGTACGGGACTTCTTAACGGTGGCTACACCTTC	CASSTGLLNGGYTF	-	TRBV19	TRBJ1-2	-	14
TGTGCCAGCGTTCTAAGGGCGGGCGGGACCCCCTACGAGCAGTACTTC	CASVLRAGGTPYEQYF	-	TRBV27	TRBJ2-7	-	16
TGTGCCAGTAGTAGGCCCAGCTATGGCTACACCTTC	CASSRPSYGYTF	-	TRBV19	TRBJ1-2	-	12
TGTGCCAGCTCACCCCTCCCGAGGAGCTCACCCCTCCACTTT	CASSPLPRSSPLHF	-	TRBV18	TRBJ1-6	-	14
TGTGCCAGTACCCCGGACTGGAAGGACACTGAAGCTTTCTTT	CASTPDWKDTEAFF	-	TRBV19	TRBJ1-1	-	14
TGCGCCAGCAGCCAAGACTTAGGGGTGGTTAGCAATCAGCCCCAGCATTTT	CASSQDLGVVSNQPQHF	-	TRBV4-1	TRBJ1-5	-	17
TGTGCCAGCAGCCCCCGGGAAAATGAGCAGTTCTTC	CASSPRENEQFF	-	TRBV7-9	TRBJ2-1	-	12
TGTGCCAGCAGCTTATCCCCAGGGCATGGCTACACCTTC	CASSLSPGHGYTF	many	TRBV7-3	TRBJ1-2	-	13
TGTGCCAGTAACCCCAGGCGGAGTGGGGGGCAAGAGACCCAGTACTTC	CASNPRRSGGQETQYF	-	TRBV2	TRBJ2-5	-	16
TGTGCCAGTAGTCTGACTACAGCTGGCTACACCTTC	CASSLTTAGYTF	-	TRBV19	TRBJ1-2	-	12
TGTGCCAGCAGTTTAGACAGGGTTTTAAGAGGCTACACCTTC	CASSLDRVLRGYTF	-	TRBV28	TRBJ1-2	TRBD1	14
TGTGCCGTCGGGGGTAATGGAAACACCATATATTTT	CAVGGNGNTIYF	-	TRBV10-3	TRBJ1-3	-	12
TGCAGTGCTAGTTATCGGCTAGCCGGCGAGCAGTACTTC	CSASYRLAGEQYF	-	TRBV20-1	TRBJ2-7	-	13
TGCGCCAGCAGTGACCCCAGCGGGGGGGTCTACAATGAGCAGTTCTTC	CASSDPSGGVYNEQFF	-	TRBV10-1	TRBJ2-1	TRBD2	16
TGTGCCAGCAGTGACTCCGGGGACACTGAAGCTTTCTTT	CASSDSGDTEAFF	-	TRBV6-4	TRBJ1-1	-	13
TGCAGTGCTAGTCTTAGTCCCTCCTTCAATGAGCAGTTCTTC	CSASLSPSFNEQFF	-	TRBV20-1	TRBJ2-1	-	14
TGTGCCAGTAGTACCCCGACAGGGGCCAAAAACATTCAGTACTTC	CASSTPTGAKNIQYF	-	TRBV19	TRBJ2-4	TRBD1	15
TGTGCCAGCTCACCACTACCCAGGGCAGGCGCCGCTAGCACAGATACGCAGTATTTT	CASSPLPRAGAASTDTQYF	-	TRBV18	TRBJ2-3	-	19
TGCGCCAGCAGCTTGGCGTTCTATAATTCACCCCTCCACTTT	CASSLAFYNSPLHF	-	TRBV5-1	TRBJ1-6	-	14
TGCGCCAGCAGCTTGGCAGGGGCGGTTCAGCCCCAGCATTTT	CASSLAGAVQPQHF	-	TRBV5-1	TRBJ1-5	-	14
TGTGCCAGCAGCCGGACTAGCGGACCGGGGGGAGAGACCCAGTACTTC	CASSRTSGPGGETQYF	-	TRBV11-3	TRBJ2-5	TRBD2	16
TGTGCCAGCAGCCTCAGGGGCCAAGAGACCCAGTACTTC	CASSLRGQETQYF	-	TRBV6-5	TRBJ2-5	-	13